This TCR beta chain was profiled in a study of cytomegalovirus exposure and HLA in healthy donors. Study-wide findings and caveats: Specificity for CMV antigens was confirmed in vitro for a few of the CMV-associated chains. Sequencing likely caused a cluster of highly shared sequence variants. The study designated roughly 160 TCR beta chains cytomegalovirus-associated.

Regarding this clone: Its antigen is as yet unknown.

Primers included in the PCR were 60 Vbeta and 13 Jbeta primers. TCRdb keeps only in-frame clones here, not all; method: immunoSEQ multiplex PCR. The sample has fewer than 140,000 clones; around 71% are singletons. Source material: PBMCs. The receptor was derived from a boy between 10 and 17 years old in good health and CMV-seronegative.

The CDR3 DNA is TGCGCCAGCAGCTTAGACAGGACATCGATGAACACTGAAGCTTTCTTT. Its translation is CASSLDRTSMNTEAFF. This chain connects TRBV5-1 to TRBJ1-1; tentatively, D is TRBD1 (6 bases). The CDR3 covers 16 residues. Looked up from germline, CDR1 is SGHRS and CDR2 is YFSETQ. V was trimmed by 2 bases and J by 0 bases, leaving 14 bases between them.